The sequence of this TCR beta chain was determined in a study of blood T cell repertoires in COVID-19. Produced via immunoSEQ multiplex PCR; TCRdb's table is partial and in-frame only. The sample includes 110,000 to 150,000 clones, approximately 73% seen only once; the top ten take around 4.4%. This CDR3 has 17 amino acids. Per the germline V gene, CDR1 is SSHAT and CDR2 is FNYEAQ (reference sequence). This clone appeared a few times. One end of the junction varies from germline; a read error may be responsible. The chain employs TRBV7-7 and TRBJ2-2, with 10 bases lining up with TRBD2. Sequencing input: peripheral blood. The clonotype originates from a man in his sixties with acute or convalescent COVID-19. Here the CDR3 DNA reads TGTGCTAGCAGCTTAGAGTCCCTAGCGGGAGTGCCGGGGGAGCTGTTTTTT. Encoded protein: CASSLESLAGVPGELFF. Variable domain in full (rest from reference TRBV7-7 and TRBJ2-2): GAGVSQSPRYKVTKRGQDVTLRCDPISSHATLYWYQQALGQGPEFLTYFNYEAQPDKSGLPSDRFSAERPEGSISTLTIQRTEQRDSAMYRCASSLESLAGVPGELFFGEGSRLTVL.